This TCR beta chain was found in a study of spatial heterogeneity in lung cancer. Regarding the study as a whole: Tumor TCRs that were ubiquitous and expanded showed up in blood more at resection than follow-up.

Carried by each TCR cDNA molecule was a unique molecular identifier. TCRdb passed the 5' RACE reads through MiXCR, listing each CDR3 protein once. Of 40,000 to 50,000 distinct CDR3 sequences in the sample, approximately 7.6% were seen once. Specified time point: sample taken at primary tumor resection. Whole RNA, which was extracted from tumor, nontumor lung tissue or frozen PBMC, was sequenced without any cell sorting. Untreated early-stage non-small cell lung cancer patients, approximately 76 in total, were the donors. This clonotype was counted a few times. Its antigen is unknown. The V gene's germline CDR1 is KGHDR and CDR2 SFDVKD. CDR3 length equals 16 residues. Trimming took 4 bases from V and 0 from J, leaving 13 bases between them.

The chain has TRBV24-1 and TRBJ2-3; maybe TRBD1 (6 bases). This receptor was identified in a female donor with early-stage non-small cell lung cancer. The specimen was PBMCs, collected at surgery. The CDR3 loop reads CATSDPTGSSTDTQYF. The CDR3 coding sequence is TGTGCCACCAGTGACCCGACAGGATCTAGCACAGATACGCAGTATTTT.